The clone carrying this T cell receptor beta chain has a handful of counts. J lost 9 bases, V lost 8 bases, and 1 base had no gene match. Looked up from germline, CDR1 is MNHEY and CDR2 is SMNVEV (reference sequence). This CDR3 contains 12 residues. This specimen comes from a study of blood T cell repertoires in COVID-19. Study at large: The United States, Italy and Spain provided the acute and convalescent COVID-19 samples. From T cells, B-cell-depleted T cells, or PBMCs came the material, which was cDNA or gDNA.

Recruits, aged about 18 to 90 years, lived in 24 US areas. Authors' processing steps: It was from reference gene primer amplification that nucleated cell counts were estimated. Assay used: immunoSEQ multiplex PCR; TCRdb lists only in-frame clones, some missing. The V and J calls and clone size come from that table; D and trimming were worked out from the DNA. The sample has around 280,000 clones; around 87% are singletons. Sequenced material: PBMCs or T cells enriched from blood (not recorded which). The origin of this receptor is a woman aged 18-35 years with acute COVID-19. The rearrangement uses TRBV27 and TRBJ1-6; 10 positions agree with TRBD1. The CDR3 region has the DNA TGTGCCAGCGGACAGGGGGTTTCACCCCTCCACTTT. Protein product: CASGQGVSPLHF.